The 14 T cell receptor beta chains listed next were all sequenced from one sample in a study of Ad26.COV2.S vaccination and SARS-CoV-2 variants. Treatment denoted: around 19 received Ad26.COV2.S at low or high dose, single or two shots; about 5 received placebo; per-sample allocation not given. Sampling took place 63 days after the first vaccine or placebo injection. The protocol was immunoSEQ multiplex PCR, while the TCRdb copy is restricted to in-frame clones and leaves out a portion. The sample shows around 450,000 clones, 90% of them seen only once. Material: peripheral blood, obtained in a trial of Ad26.COV2.S vaccine versus placebo. Source of these receptors: a person between 18 and 59 years old who received the Ad26.COV2.S COVID-19 vaccine or a placebo.

This chain connects TRBV4-1 to TRBJ2-3, with D possibly TRBD2 on 6 matching bases. The germline V gene encodes CDR1 MGHRA and CDR2 YSYEKL. The CDR3 consists of 16 residues. Trimming left V 0 bases short and J 3 bases short, with 13 bases between. The CDR3 loop is CASSQETGVGTDTQYF. The CDR3 nucleotides read TGCGCCAGCAGCCAAGAAACGGGGGTGGGGACAGATACGCAGTATTTT.

The chain joins TRBV7-2 to TRBJ2-3, with 9 nucleotides matching TRBD1. From germline, CDR1 is SGHTA and CDR2 FQGNSA. There are 16 residues in the CDR3. The junction had 7 bases not matched to a gene; V was cut back by 5 bases and J by 1 base. CDR3 region: CASSPGGQGGTDTQYF. The CDR3 bases are TGTGCCAGCAGCCCCGGGGGACAGGGCGGCACAGATACGCAGTATTTT.

This clone has a handful of counts. The V call is TRBV25-1, the J call TRBJ1-6; 8 nucleotides line up with TRBD1. The ends lost 6 bases at V and 9 bases at J; junction bases unmatched: 7. The CDR3 sequence is 14 residues long. CDR1 and CDR2 (germline): MGHDK, SYGVNS. In DNA, the CDR3 is TGTGCCAGCAGGCAGACAGGGGTTAGTTCACCCCTCCACTTT. It yields the protein CASRQTGVSSPLHF.

The chain uses TRBV18 and TRBJ1-1, with 8 positions matching TRBD1. CDR1 and CDR2 from the germline V gene are KGHSH and LQKENI. Trimming removed 1 base from V and 1 base from J; junction bases left unmatched: 2. The CDR3 consists of 15 residues. CDR3 bases: TGTGCCAGCTCACCACTGCAGGGGGCGAACACTGAAGCTTTCTTT. It yields the protein CASSPLQGANTEAFF.

This chain links TRBV9 with TRBJ2-7, with TRBD2 as a possible D gene (6 bases). CDR1 SGDLS and CDR2 YYNGEE come from the germline V gene. The CDR3 covers 14 residues. V lost 0 bases and J 2 bases, leaving 9 bases between the germline ends. This chain's CDR3 is CASSVAGAPYEQYF. CDR3 in DNA: TGTGCCAGCAGCGTAGCGGGAGCACCCTACGAGCAGTACTTC.

This clone was seen a few times. DNA of the CDR3: TGTGCCATCAGTGAGTTCTCCTACAATGAGCAGTTCTTC. It specifies CAISEFSYNEQFF. V usage is TRBV10-3 and J usage is TRBJ2-1; no definite D call. V gave up 1 base and J gave up 0 bases, with 1 base separating them. The length of the CDR3 is 13 residues. Germline V gene lookup returns CDR1 ENHRY and CDR2 SYGVKD.

The chain couples TRBV7-8 to TRBJ2-5, with D tentatively TRBD1 or TRBD2 (7 bases each). Germline V gene lookup returns CDR1 SGHVS and CDR2 FQNEAQ. Trimming took 3 bases from V and 1 from J, leaving 21 bases between them. CDR3 length: 18 amino acids. The CDR3 spells CASSFGQIRGGGQETQYF. The CDR3 nucleotides are TGTGCCAGCAGCTTCGGCCAGATCAGGGGGGGTGGCCAAGAGACCCAGTACTTC.

The genes are TRBV28 and TRBJ2-1; D is perhaps TRBD1 (6 bases). Trimming took 1 base from V and 9 from J, leaving 7 bases between them. This CDR3 spans 12 amino acids. CDR1 MDHEN and CDR2 SYDVKM come from the germline V gene. The CDR3 bases are TGTGCCAGCAGTTTATTAGGGGGTGAGCAGTTCTTC. It is translated as CASSLLGGEQFF.

The chain employs TRBV10-3 and TRBJ2-1; D remains ambiguous. Deletions cut 10 bases from V and 7 bases from J, with 14 bases between. CDR3 length equals 12 residues. The germline CDR1 and CDR2 sequences are ENHRY and SYGVKD. The CDR3 DNA follows: TGTGCCACCCTAGGAGAGGAGAATGAGCAGTTCTTC. Amino acid sequence: CATLGEENEQFF.

The rearrangement joins TRBV4-2 to TRBJ2-1; 15 nucleotides align to TRBD2. V lost 1 base and J lost 2; bases outside the gene matches: 12. The CDR3 has 21 residues. Germline CDR1 and CDR2: LGHNA and YNFKEQ. In DNA, the CDR3 is TGTGCCAGCAGCCAAGGGTGGACTGGACTAGCGGGAGGGGCCACCTACAATGAGCAGTTCTTC. This translates into CASSQGWTGLAGGATYNEQFF.

The CDR3 loop reads CASSLGGWNRGHEQYF. The CDR3, as DNA: TGCGCCAGCAGCTTGGGAGGTTGGAACAGGGGCCACGAGCAGTACTTC. This chain connects TRBV5-1 to TRBJ2-7, with 7 bases fitting TRBD1. V trimming: 0 bases; J trimming: 5 bases; junction bases outside the gene matches: 11. This CDR3 has 16 amino acids. Germline lookup yields CDR1 SGHRS and CDR2 YFSETQ.

Turning to this clone: The germline gene is not matched at one end of the junction; a read error may be the cause. Here the CDR3 reads CASSSGLASSEQYF. CDR3 nucleotide sequence: TGTGCCAGCAGCTCTGGACTAGCATCCTCCGAGCAGTACTTC. This chain connects TRBV7-2 to TRBJ2-7, with 8 bases that match TRBD2. The CDR3 consists of 14 residues. The germline V gene has CDR1 SGHTA and CDR2 FQGNSA.

The chain combines TRBV10-3 with TRBJ2-3, with D possibly being TRBD1 (6 bases). This CDR3 is 14 amino acids long. V was cut by 5 bases and J by 2 bases, with 11 bases left in between. Germline CDR1 and CDR2: ENHRY and SYGVKD. CDR3 protein: CAISFGQTTDTQYF. The CDR3 bases are TGTGCCATCAGTTTTGGACAGACCACAGATACGCAGTATTTT.

This chain joins TRBV7-2 and TRBJ2-1; 14 nucleotides align to TRBD2. V trimming: 3 bases; J trimming: 9 bases; junction bases outside the gene matches: 10. The CDR3 is 17 residues long. The V gene's germline CDR1 is SGHTA and CDR2 FQGNSA. The CDR3 DNA reads as TGTGCCAGCAGCTTCGCCGGGACTAGCGGGAGTCGGGGTGAGCAGTTCTTC. As protein: CASSFAGTSGSRGEQFF.